The 19 T cell receptor beta chains below were found in one sample sequenced in a study of OX40 agonist ivuxolimab in advanced cancers. Measured with immunoSEQ multiplex PCR; TCRdb has only the in-frame clones, and not every one. Seen here are tens of thousands of clones, 75% to 85% observed once, and the top ten hold about 8.3%. The sequences come from CD4+ or CD8+ T cells sorted from blood, collected in a trial of the OX40 agonist ivuxolimab. The receptor set was obtained from an adult with an advanced solid tumor such as melanoma, head and neck, liver or kidney cancer.

There are a few counts of this clone. The V gene is TRBV19, the J gene TRBJ2-7; D is possibly TRBD2 (6 bases). The CDR3 is made up of 17 amino acids. Trimming removed 1 base from V and 3 bases from J, with 19 bases in between. The V gene's germline CDR1 is LNHDA and CDR2 SQIVND (reference sequence). In nucleotides, the CDR3 is TGTGCCAGTAGTATAGGCCCGGCAGGAGGGGATTTCTACGAGCAGTACTTC. Its translation is CASSIGPAGGDFYEQYF.

This clone was seen a handful of times. The chain has TRBV19 and TRBJ1-1; D remains unclear. The V gene lost 0 bases and the J gene lost 6 bases, with 11 bases spanning the gap. Germline V gives CDR1 LNHDA, CDR2 SQIVND (reference sequence). The CDR3 is 14 residues long. Written as DNA, the CDR3 is TGTGCCAGTAGTATAGATATGCGGTTACCTGAAGCTTTCTTT. Residues: CASSIDMRLPEAFF.

The chain recombines TRBV6-6 with TRBJ2-4; D possibly uses TRBD1 or TRBD2 (5 bases each). Looked up from germline, CDR1 is MNHNY and CDR2 is SVGAGI (reference sequence). Trimming left V 2 bases short and J 7 bases short, with 15 bases between. The CDR3 is 15 residues long. CDR3 region: CASSYEGRAGNIQYF. The CDR3 DNA reads TGTGCCAGCAGTTACGAGGGCAGGGCAGGGAACATTCAGTACTTC.

This clone was picked up a small number of times. The J gene is TRBJ2-5, the V gene TRBV7-9; 8 bases map to TRBD2. Germline values: CDR1 SEHNR, CDR2 FQNEAQ (reference sequence). After removal of 6 bases from V and 1 base from J, the junction contained 4 bases not matched to a gene. There are 14 residues in the CDR3. In DNA, the CDR3 is TGTGCCAGCAGTTTCCGGGGGGGCCAAGAGACCCAGTACTTC. This translates into CASSFRGGQETQYF.

The V and J genes are TRBV7-6 and TRBJ2-1, with a weak D call TRBD1 (5 bases). CDR1 is SGHVS, CDR2 FNYEAQ, per germline. Trimming took 5 bases from V and 6 from J, leaving 11 bases between them. The CDR3 length is 13 residues. CDR3: CASSLLQGNEQFF. The CDR3 DNA reads TGTGCCAGCAGCCTCCTTCAGGGCAATGAGCAGTTCTTC.

This rearrangement joins TRBV2 to TRBJ2-4; D might be TRBD2 (6 bases). Germline CDR1 is SNHLY and CDR2 is FYNNEI. This CDR3 has 16 residues. V was shortened by 6 bases and J by 8 bases, with 23 bases between the two germline ends. CDR3 in DNA: TGTGCCAGCAGCGACGGGGACTGGGGTGGTAGGTACATTCAGTACTTC. This gives the protein CASSDGDWGGRYIQYF.

The chain couples TRBV2 to TRBJ2-7, with a weak D call TRBD1 (6 bases). Germline assignment: CDR1 SNHLY and CDR2 FYNNEI. The CDR3 extends over 13 amino acids. V dropped 9 bases and J dropped 1 base, with 13 bases sitting between them. In DNA, the CDR3 is TGTGCCAGACGGGACACCGCGTCCTACGAGCAGTACTTC. This codes for CARRDTASYEQYF.

The chain employs TRBV9 and TRBJ2-1; 15 nucleotides align to TRBD2. The J segment lost 5 bases and the V segment lost 6 bases, leaving 12 bases of the junction unmatched. This CDR3 has 18 residues. The germline V gene encodes CDR1 SGDLS and CDR2 YYNGEE. In nucleotides, the CDR3 is TGTGCCAGCAACATGGGACTAGCGGGGGGCGGTTCCAACAATGAGCAGTTCTTC. It encodes CASNMGLAGGGSNNEQFF.

This clone is a singleton in its sample. The chain uses TRBV2 and TRBJ1-3; possible D gene TRBD1, 6 bases. Germline V gives CDR1 SNHLY, CDR2 FYNNEI. There are 14 residues in the CDR3. V was clipped by 7 bases and J by 6 bases, with 16 bases between them. Here the CDR3 reads CASTDYGGPNTIYF. The CDR3 DNA reads as TGTGCCAGCACCGACTACGGGGGGCCAAACACCATATATTTT.

The chain carries TRBV5-1 and TRBJ1-1; 7 bases agree with TRBD1. The V segment lost 0 bases and the J segment 1 base; nucleotides outside the gene matches: 6. CDR1 is SGHRS and CDR2 is YFSETQ in the germline V gene. This CDR3 region has 16 residues. CDR3 protein: CASSLEQGGRNTEAFF. DNA for the CDR3: TGCGCCAGCAGCTTGGAGCAGGGGGGAAGGAACACTGAAGCTTTCTTT.

This clone has more than one count but fewer than ten. The chain joins TRBV10-1 to TRBJ2-7; D is perhaps TRBD1 (6 bases). CDR3 length: 13 amino acids. CDR1 and CDR2 from the germline V gene are WNHNN and SYGVQD (reference sequence). V was shortened by 5 bases and J by 3 bases, with 11 bases between the two germline ends. CDR3: CASSPGRGYEQYF. The CDR3 coding sequence is TGCGCCAGCAGTCCCGGCAGGGGCTACGAGCAGTACTTC.

This CDR3 is CASSDLGQGFDQPQHF. The CDR3 coding sequence is TGTGCCAGCAGTGACTTAGGACAGGGTTTCGATCAGCCCCAGCATTTT. This sequence joins TRBV6-4 and TRBJ1-5; 8 nucleotides line up with TRBD1. Germline CDR1 reads MRHNA; CDR2 reads SNTAGT. There are 16 residues in the CDR3. V was pared by 1 base and J by 5 bases, with 7 bases of the junction left unmatched.

This chain uses TRBV9 with TRBJ1-5; D might be TRBD1 (5 bases). With 4 bases removed from V and 6 bases from J, the gap between germline ends came to 11 bases. Per the germline V gene, CDR1 is SGDLS and CDR2 is YYNGEE. The CDR3 contains 13 residues. The CDR3 sequence: CASSSAGGQPQHF. The DNA of the CDR3 is TGTGCCAGCAGCTCGGCTGGGGGTCAGCCCCAGCATTTT.

This clone was found a few times. The genes are TRBV9 and TRBJ1-2; 8 nucleotides match TRBD1. J gave up 3 bases and V 5 bases, and 3 bases lay outside the gene matches. CDR1 is SGDLS, CDR2 YYNGEE, per germline. The CDR3 totals 13 residues. The CDR3, as DNA: TGTGCCAGCAGGGGGGGACAGGACTATGGCTACACCTTC. Translated, it gives CASRGGQDYGYTF.

The chain is built from TRBV4-2 and TRBJ1-1, with no clear D. V was cut by 0 bases and J by 1 base, with 6 bases left in between. This CDR3 is built from 14 residues. The V gene's germline CDR1 is LGHNA and CDR2 YNFKEQ. The CDR3 protein is CASSQDKKNTEAFF. The CDR3 DNA sequence: TGTGCCAGCAGCCAAGACAAGAAGAACACTGAAGCTTTCTTT.

This clone was recorded a few times. This sequence joins TRBV9 and TRBJ2-1; 7 nucleotides line up with TRBD1. Per germline, CDR1 SGDLS and CDR2 YYNGEE. V lost 4 bases, J lost 8 bases, and 9 bases stayed unmatched. The length of the CDR3 is 14 residues. The CDR3 reads CASSPSTGLHEQFF. CDR3 sequence (DNA): TGTGCCAGCAGCCCTTCGACAGGGTTACATGAGCAGTTCTTC.

This chain joins TRBV5-1 and TRBJ2-5; 14 bases agree with TRBD2. V shed 4 bases, J shed 3 bases, and the junction held 8 bases outside the gene matches. The CDR3 sequence is 17 residues long. CDR1 is SGHRS and CDR2 is YFSETQ in the germline V gene. The chain's CDR3 is CASSPGLAGGLKETQYF. The CDR3 DNA follows: TGCGCCAGCAGCCCCGGACTAGCGGGGGGTTTAAAAGAGACCCAGTACTTC.

The chain joins TRBV15 to TRBJ2-1, with D tentatively TRBD2 (6 bases). Germline CDR1 LNHNV, CDR2 YYDKDF (reference sequence). V dropped 5 bases and J dropped 7 bases, with 18 bases sitting between them. The CDR3 runs to 15 residues. The CDR3 DNA reads TGTGCCACCAGCGAGCCGGGACTCCATGAGAATGAGCAGTTCTTC. Its protein product is CATSEPGLHENEQFF.

In its sample, this clone was seen once. The chain employs TRBV11-2 and TRBJ1-1; no reliable D call. This CDR3 region has 13 residues. The V gene lost 0 bases and the J gene lost 2 bases, with 4 bases spanning the gap. Germline assignment: CDR1 SGHAT and CDR2 FQNNGV. As DNA, the CDR3 is TGTGCCAGCAGCTTAGAAACTAACACTGAAGCTTTCTTT. Translating gives CASSLETNTEAFF.